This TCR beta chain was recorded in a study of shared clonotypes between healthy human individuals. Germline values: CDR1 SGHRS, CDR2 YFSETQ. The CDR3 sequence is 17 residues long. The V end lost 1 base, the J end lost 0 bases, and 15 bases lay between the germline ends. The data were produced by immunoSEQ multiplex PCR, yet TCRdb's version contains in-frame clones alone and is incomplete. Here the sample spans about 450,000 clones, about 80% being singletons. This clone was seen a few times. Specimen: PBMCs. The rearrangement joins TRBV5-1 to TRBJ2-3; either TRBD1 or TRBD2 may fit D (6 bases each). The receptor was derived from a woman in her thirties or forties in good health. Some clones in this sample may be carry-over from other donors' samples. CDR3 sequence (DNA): TGCGCCAGCAGCTTGTTCGGGGGCCGAGGAAGCACAGATACGCAGTATTTT. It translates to CASSLFGGRGSTDTQYF.